Below, 18 T cell receptor beta chains from the same sample are listed, as sequenced in a study of cytomegalovirus exposure and HLA in healthy donors. Primers included in the PCR were 60 Vbeta and 13 Jbeta primers. The data were produced by immunoSEQ multiplex PCR, yet TCRdb's version contains in-frame clones alone and is incomplete. The sample has tens of thousands of clones, 10% seen once; the top ten hold around 24%. Sequenced input: PBMCs. The receptors originated from a man in his 60s in good health and CMV-seropositive.

This clone was seen more than once but under ten times. The V call is TRBV28, the J call TRBJ1-1; no clear D gene. Trimming stripped 4 bases from V and 0 bases from J, with 9 bases between. The CDR3 extends over 14 amino acids. Germline V gene lookup returns CDR1 MDHEN and CDR2 SYDVKM. In DNA form, the CDR3 reads TGTGCCAGCAGTTCGGGGAAAGTGAACACTGAAGCTTTCTTT. It yields the protein CASSSGKVNTEAFF.

This clone has more than one count but fewer than ten. V is TRBV15 and J is TRBJ2-5, with a tentative D call TRBD2 (5 bases). The CDR3 sequence is 15 residues long. Germline assignment: CDR1 LNHNV and CDR2 YYDKDF (reference sequence). Trimming removed 6 bases at V and 9 bases at J, with 23 bases between. CDR3 sequence (DNA): TGTGCCACCAGGAGGACCCAAACCTTCCCCGGGGCCCAGTACTTC. This codes for CATRRTQTFPGAQYF.

This chain's CDR3 is CASSPSGVLSYEQYF. In DNA form, the CDR3 reads TGTGCCAGCAGCCCTAGCGGAGTTCTCTCCTACGAGCAGTACTTC. The rearrangement links TRBV11-2 to TRBJ2-7; 7 bases agree with TRBD2. The CDR3 runs to 15 residues. CDR1 SGHAT and CDR2 FQNNGV come from the germline V gene. The ends lost 5 bases at V and 0 bases at J; junction bases unmatched: 7.

This clone turned up a few times. V and J are TRBV30 and TRBJ1-2; TRBD1 aligns across 7 bases. CDR1 and CDR2 from the germline V gene are GTSNPN and SVGIG (reference sequence). This CDR3 region has 12 residues. After removal of 5 bases from V and 6 bases from J, the junction contained 6 bases not matched to a gene. CDR3 DNA: TGTGCCTGGCACGGAGGGGGCGATGGCTACACCTTC. Translating gives CAWHGGGDGYTF.

This rearrangement joins TRBV5-4 to TRBJ2-3; 10 bases align to TRBD2. Germline trimming cut 4 bases from V and 1 base from J; bases unmatched to any gene: 3. Germline V gives CDR1 SGHNT, CDR2 YYREEE (reference sequence). The CDR3 consists of 15 residues. The CDR3 spells CASSSGTSGTDTQYF. CDR3 nucleotide sequence: TGTGCCAGCAGCAGCGGGACTAGCGGCACAGATACGCAGTATTTT. The full variable domain, completed using reference TRBV5-4 and TRBJ2-3, is ETGVTQSPTHLIKTRGQQVTLRCSSQSGHNTVSWYQQALGQGPQFIFQYYREEENGRGNFPPRFSGLQFPNYSSELNVNALELDDSALYLCASSSGTSGTDTQYFGPGTRLTVL.

The sample holds a few counts of this clone. The rearrangement links TRBV7-8 to TRBJ2-5, with D perhaps TRBD2 (6 bases). The V end lost 4 bases, the J end lost 5 bases, and 14 bases lay between the germline ends. The CDR3 consists of 14 residues. Germline V gene lookup returns CDR1 SGHVS and CDR2 FQNEAQ. CDR3 amino acids: CASSSPPRGETQYF. For the CDR3, the DNA is TGTGCCAGCAGCTCCCCTCCGCGGGGCGAGACCCAGTACTTC.

The chain employs TRBV19 and TRBJ2-3, with 11 nucleotides matching TRBD2. Germline loops: CDR1 LNHDA, CDR2 SQIVND (reference sequence). CDR3 length: 16 residues. V trimming: 6 bases; J trimming: 4 bases; junction bases outside the gene matches: 9. Written as DNA, the CDR3 is TGTGCCAGTAGCAGCTCGACTAGCGGGACTGCAGATACGCAGTATTTT. This gives the protein CASSSSTSGTADTQYF.

This clone was seen only a few times. One end of the junction does not line up with germline, which may come from a read error. The chain is built from TRBV7-7 and TRBJ2-1; 10 nucleotides agree with TRBD2. CDR1 SSHAT and CDR2 FNYEAQ come from the germline V gene (reference sequence). The CDR3 contains 18 residues. The CDR3 loop is CASSHRTSGAPSDNEQFF. The CDR3 bases are TGTGCTAGCAGCCACCGGACTAGCGGAGCGCCCAGCGACAATGAGCAGTTCTTC.

This clone occurred a few times. V and J are TRBV27 and TRBJ1-5; D uncertain. The CDR3 is made up of 14 amino acids. Germline CDR1 is MNHEY and CDR2 is SMNVEV (reference sequence). Trimming removed 6 bases from V and 3 bases from J, with 12 bases in between. The CDR3 loop is CASRPTEINQPQHF. The CDR3 DNA sequence: TGTGCCAGCAGGCCTACAGAGATCAATCAGCCCCAGCATTTT.

Only a few counts were recorded for this clone. This chain links TRBV18 with TRBJ2-3; D gene uncertain. Trimming took 1 base from V and 4 from J, leaving 6 bases between them. The length of the CDR3 is 13 residues. CDR1 and CDR2 (germline): KGHSH, LQKENI. Written as DNA, the CDR3 is TGTGCCAGCTCACCACGCGGCCCAGATACGCAGTATTTT. Its protein product is CASSPRGPDTQYF.

This clone was picked up a small number of times. The chain recombines TRBV5-4 with TRBJ1-2, with a weak D call TRBD1 (6 bases). Between the trimmed V and J ends, which lost 3 bases and 2 bases, there was a span of 11 bases. Germline V gives CDR1 SGHNT, CDR2 YYREEE (reference sequence). The CDR3 spans 14 residues. The chain's CDR3 is CASSSPTGNYGYTF. CDR3 DNA sequence: TGTGCCAGCAGCTCTCCCACAGGGAACTATGGCTACACCTTC.

In this sample, this clone turned up a few times. The chain carries TRBV15 and TRBJ1-6; TRBD1 agrees at 9 bases. The CDR3 covers 16 residues. With V trimmed by 0 bases and J by 7 bases, 4 bases remained unmatched. The germline CDR1 and CDR2 sequences are LNHNV and YYDKDF (reference sequence). In DNA form, the CDR3 reads TGTGCCACCAGCAGAGATTCGGGGACAGGGAATTCACCCCTCCACTTT. Its translation is CATSRDSGTGNSPLHF.

The chain uses TRBV9 and TRBJ2-7; TRBD2 agrees at 7 bases. CDR3 length: 14 residues. Losses at the gene ends were 0 bases for V and 2 bases for J; bases not matched to a gene: 2. Germline CDR1 is SGDLS and CDR2 is YYNGEE. The CDR3 here is CASSVGGSAYEQYF. The CDR3 DNA reads as TGTGCCAGCAGCGTAGGCGGGAGCGCCTACGAGCAGTACTTC. The entire variable domain, with the rest obtained from reference TRBV9 and TRBJ2-7, is as follows: DSGVTQTPKHLITATGQRVTLRCSPRSGDLSVYWYQQSLDQGLQFLIQYYNGEERAKGNILERFSAQQFPDLHSELNLSSLELGDSALYFCASSVGGSAYEQYFGPGTRLTVT.

The chain links TRBV11-2 to TRBJ2-1, with TRBD1 matching over 8 bases. Germline lookup yields CDR1 SGHAT and CDR2 FQNNGV. This CDR3 region has 14 residues. Unmatched junction bases numbered 10, after V lost 6 bases and J lost 9 bases. CDR3 bases: TGTGCCAGCAGTGAACAGGGGGTTCAGGGTGAGCAGTTCTTC. This encodes CASSEQGVQGEQFF.

CDR3 in amino acids: CSGLTGEETEAFF. The CDR3, as DNA: TGCAGCGGACTGACAGGGGAGGAAACTGAAGCTTTCTTT. This chain uses TRBV29-1 with TRBJ1-1; 8 bases agree with TRBD1. With 7 bases clipped from V and 5 bases from J, the junction kept 9 bases outside the gene matches. The CDR3 is 13 residues long. Looked up from germline, CDR1 is SQVTM and CDR2 is ANQGSEA. The variable domain in full, with the rest retrieved from reference TRBV29-1 and TRBJ1-1, is SAVISQKPSRDICQRGTSLTIQCQVDSQVTMMFWYRQQPGQSLTLIATANQGSEATYESGFVIDKFPISRPNLTFSTLTVSNMSPEDSSIYLCSGLTGEETEAFFGQGTRLTVV.

This clone appeared a few times. The chain has TRBV7-2 and TRBJ2-3, with TRBD2 matching over 11 bases. V lost 4 bases to trimming and J lost 5 bases; unmatched junction nucleotides: 5. This CDR3 has 15 residues. Germline loops: CDR1 SGHTA, CDR2 FQGNSA. The CDR3 DNA reads as TGTGCCAGCAGCTCGTTAGCGGGAGGGGTAGATACGCAGTATTTT. Translated: CASSSLAGGVDTQYF. Looking up the rest from reference TRBV7-2 and TRBJ2-3 gives the full variable domain: GAGVSQSPSNKVTEKGKDVELRCDPISGHTALYWYRQSLGQGLEFLIYFQGNSAPDKSGLPSDRFSAERTGGSVSTLTIQRTQQEDSAVYLCASSSLAGGVDTQYFGPGTRLTVL.

V is TRBV19 and J is TRBJ1-5; D not resolved. This CDR3 is built from 16 residues. Germline CDR1 reads LNHDA; CDR2 reads SQIVND (reference sequence). Trimming shortened V by 4 bases and J by 0 bases, and 13 bases separated the two germline ends. As DNA, the CDR3 is TGTGCCAGTAGTACAACCGGTTCTGATAGCAATCAGCCCCAGCATTTT. Its translation: CASSTTGSDSNQPQHF.

This clone appeared a few times. The gene calls are TRBV4-1 and TRBJ2-7; a possible D gene is TRBD1 (5 bases). CDR1 is MGHRA and CDR2 is YSYEKL in the germline V gene. The CDR3 spans 14 residues. Trimming stripped 3 bases from V and 0 bases from J, with 9 bases between. The chain's CDR3 is CASSQPRDSYEQYF. CDR3 nucleotides: TGCGCCAGCAGCCAGCCCAGGGACTCCTACGAGCAGTACTTC.